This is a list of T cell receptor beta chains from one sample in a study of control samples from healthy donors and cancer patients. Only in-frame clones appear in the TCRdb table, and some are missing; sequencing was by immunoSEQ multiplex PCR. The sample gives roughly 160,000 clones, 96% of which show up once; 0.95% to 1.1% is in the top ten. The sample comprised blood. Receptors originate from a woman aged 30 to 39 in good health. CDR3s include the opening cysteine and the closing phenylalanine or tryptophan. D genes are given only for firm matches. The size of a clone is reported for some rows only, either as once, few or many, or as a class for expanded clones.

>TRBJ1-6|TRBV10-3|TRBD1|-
TGTGCCACCTCAGGGGGGCAGGGGTCCTATAATTCACCCCTCCACTTT
CATSGGQGSYNSPLHF
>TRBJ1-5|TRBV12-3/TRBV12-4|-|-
TGTGCCAGCAGTTTTAGTCCGAATCAGCCCCAGCATTTT
CASSFSPNQPQHF
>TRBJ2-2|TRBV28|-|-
TGTGCCAGCAGCGCCTCGACTGGTCTAGGCGGGGAGCTGTTTTTT
CASSASTGLGGELFF
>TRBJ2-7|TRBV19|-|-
TGTGCCAGTAGTATCTGGGCTAGCGTTTACGAGCAGTACTTC
CASSIWASVYEQYF
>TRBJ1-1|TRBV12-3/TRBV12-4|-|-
TGTGCCAGCAGTTTTAGGTCTCAAGCTTTCTTT
CASSFRSQAFF
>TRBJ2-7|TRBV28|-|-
TGTGCCAGCAGTGAACAGGGCTACGAGCAGTACTTC
CASSEQGYEQYF
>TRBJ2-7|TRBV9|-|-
TGTGCCAGCAGCGTAGGCAGGGGAGAGTACGAGCAGTACTTC
CASSVGRGEYEQYF
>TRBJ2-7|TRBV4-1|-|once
TGCGCCAGCAGCCCTACCGTCTCCTACGAGCAGTACTTC
CASSPTVSYEQYF
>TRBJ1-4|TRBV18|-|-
TGTGCCAGCTCGGGGCTGTCTAATGAAAAACTGTTTTTT
CASSGLSNEKLFF
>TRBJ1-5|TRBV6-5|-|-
TGTGCCAGCAGTCGCAGGGGTCAGCCCCAGCATTTT
CASSRRGQPQHF
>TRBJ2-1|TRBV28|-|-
TGTGCCAGCAGTTTAACAGGGAGCTCCTACAATGAGCAGTTCTTC
CASSLTGSSYNEQFF
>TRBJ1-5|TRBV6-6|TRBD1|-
TGTGCCAGCGCCCGACAGGGGGGTGGCAATCAGCCCCAGCATTTT
CASARQGGGNQPQHF